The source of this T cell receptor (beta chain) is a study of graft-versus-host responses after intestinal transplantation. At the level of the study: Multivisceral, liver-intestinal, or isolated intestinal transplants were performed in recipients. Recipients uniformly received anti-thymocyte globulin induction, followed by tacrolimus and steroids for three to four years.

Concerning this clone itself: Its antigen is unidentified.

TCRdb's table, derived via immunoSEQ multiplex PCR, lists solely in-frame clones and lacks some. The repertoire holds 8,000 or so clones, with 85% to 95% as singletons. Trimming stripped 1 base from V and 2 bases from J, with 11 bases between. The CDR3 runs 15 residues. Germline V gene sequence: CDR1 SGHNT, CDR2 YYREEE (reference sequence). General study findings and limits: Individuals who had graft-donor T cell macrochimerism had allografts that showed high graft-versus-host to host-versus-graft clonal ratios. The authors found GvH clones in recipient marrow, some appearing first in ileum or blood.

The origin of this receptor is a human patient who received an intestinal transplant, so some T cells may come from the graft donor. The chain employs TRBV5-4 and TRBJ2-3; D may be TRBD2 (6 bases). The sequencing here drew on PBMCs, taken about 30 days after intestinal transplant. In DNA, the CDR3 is TGTGCCAGCAGCTTGAGGGACTTTTACACAGATACGCAGTATTTT. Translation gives CASSLRDFYTDTQYF.